The 29 T cell receptor beta chains listed next were all sequenced from one sample in a study of CD8+CD57+ T cells in acquired aplastic anemia. The study profiled TCR beta VDJ and CDR3 using genomic DNA as template. Each CDR3 protein gets one entry after TCRdb re-called the reads with MiXCR. This table holds around 150,000 distinct CDR3 sequences, around half found once. All sequencing subjects had displayed CD8+CD57+ cell expansion on flow cytometry. Input material: sorted CD4+, CD8+, or CD8+CD57+ T cells (not recorded which) from PBMCs. Source of these receptors: a human donor with aplastic anemia.

This clonotype was recorded at least ten times. The V gene is TRBV7-2, the J gene TRBJ1-1, with D hard to call. The V and J ends lost 2 bases and 6 bases respectively, with 10 bases between them. Germline lookup yields CDR1 SGHTA and CDR2 FQGNSA. This CDR3 is built from 13 residues. The CDR3 region is CASSLLGRSEAFF. In DNA form, the CDR3 reads TGTGCCAGCAGCTTACTAGGACGGTCTGAAGCTTTCTTT.

This chain uses TRBV9 with TRBJ1-2; maybe TRBD1 (6 bases). V shed 1 base and J shed 7 bases, with 20 bases lying between them. Germline values: CDR1 SGDLS, CDR2 YYNGEE. There are 16 residues in the CDR3. The CDR3 loop is CASSVLDGRGISGYTF. The DNA of the CDR3 is TGTGCCAGCAGCGTACTCGACGGCAGGGGAATTAGTGGCTACACCTTC.

The chain is built from TRBV29-1 and TRBJ1-6; 7 bases fit TRBD1. The CDR3 sequence is 14 residues long. Germline V CDR1 and CDR2: SQVTM, ANQGSEA. The junction had 6 bases not matched to a gene; V was cut back by 7 bases and J by 3 bases. The CDR3 loop reads CSDNRQGYNSPLHF. The DNA of the CDR3 is TGCAGCGACAATCGACAGGGCTATAATTCACCCCTCCACTTT.

The chain's CDR3 is CASSQIRGTGTFEQYF. Here the CDR3 DNA reads TGTGCCAGTAGTCAGATACGGGGGACAGGGACTTTCGAGCAGTACTTC. The V call is TRBV19, the J call TRBJ2-7; 9 nucleotides line up with TRBD1. The germline V gene encodes CDR1 LNHDA and CDR2 SQIVND (reference sequence). The CDR3 runs to 16 residues. The J segment lost 6 bases and the V segment lost 5 bases, leaving 14 bases of the junction unmatched.

The V and J genes are TRBV5-1 and TRBJ2-7; D is undetermined. CDR1 and CDR2 (germline): SGHRS, YFSETQ. Trimming stripped 4 bases from V and 6 bases from J, with 20 bases between. This CDR3 is built from 15 residues. This CDR3 reads CASSTPGRSDPEQYF. CDR3 DNA: TGCGCCAGCAGCACCCCGGGTAGGAGCGATCCCGAGCAGTACTTC.

This clonotype showed up many times. The genes are TRBV24-1 and TRBJ1-2, with D uncertain. This CDR3 has 15 residues. The V end was cut by 2 bases, the J end by 6 bases, with 15 bases between. Germline V gene sequence: CDR1 KGHDR, CDR2 SFDVKD. The CDR3 region has the DNA TGTGCCACCAGTGATTCGCCGGTTGACTCAGATGGCTACACCTTC. It translates to CATSDSPVDSDGYTF.

This chain joins TRBV29-1 and TRBJ2-7; no definite D call. CDR3 length: 13 amino acids. Deletions cut 1 base from V and 0 bases from J, with 7 bases between. Per germline, CDR1 SQVTM and CDR2 ANQGSEA. CDR3 nucleotide sequence: TGCAGCGTTGAAGGTGAAGGCTCCTACGAGCAGTACTTC. It encodes CSVEGEGSYEQYF.

This clonotype was counted at least ten times. J is TRBJ2-1 and V is TRBV16; a weak D match, TRBD2 (6 bases). V was cut by 2 bases and J by 6 bases, with 11 bases left in between. The CDR3 is 14 amino acids. Germline V gene lookup returns CDR1 KGHSY and CDR2 FQNENV. DNA for the CDR3: TGTGCCAGCAGCCAAAGGGAGGAGACCAATGAGCAGTTCTTC. Translation gives CASSQREETNEQFF.

This clonotype has at least ten counts. This chain joins TRBV7-2 and TRBJ1-5; the D gene is possibly TRBD1 (6 bases). The CDR3 covers 15 residues. CDR1 SGHTA and CDR2 FQGNSA come from the germline V gene. V was trimmed by 6 bases and J by 0 bases, leaving 12 bases between them. The CDR3 region has the DNA TGTGCCAGCAGTTGGACAGTCGATAGCAATCAGCCCCAGCATTTT. Amino acid sequence: CASSWTVDSNQPQHF.

The rearrangement links TRBV10-3 to TRBJ1-1; D is perhaps TRBD1 (5 bases). CDR3 length: 16 amino acids. CDR1 ENHRY and CDR2 SYGVKD come from the germline V gene. V lost 2 bases, J lost 1 base, and 14 bases lay in between. In nucleotides, the CDR3 is TGTGCCATCAGTGAGGGGCGGGAGGGGAGGAACACTGAAGCTTTCTTT. Protein product: CAISEGREGRNTEAFF.

The chain employs TRBV2 and TRBJ1-2, with 7 bases matching TRBD1. The CDR3 length is 13 residues. Germline CDR1 and CDR2: SNHLY and FYNNEI. V lost 7 bases and J lost 3; bases outside the gene matches: 5. CDR3 DNA: TGTGCCAGCATTCAGCAGGGGGACTATGGCTACACCTTC. Residues: CASIQQGDYGYTF.

This clonotype was detected ten times or more. This chain links TRBV12-3 or TRBV12-4 with TRBJ2-1, with D hard to call. The length of the CDR3 is 15 residues. Trimming stripped 1 base from V and 0 bases from J, with 7 bases between. The CDR3 DNA is TGTGCCAGCAGTTTAGTCGCAAGCTCCTACAATGAGCAGTTCTTC. Translating gives CASSLVASSYNEQFF.

Only a few counts were recorded for this clonotype. The chain recombines TRBV15 with TRBJ2-7; unclear D gene. Germline values: CDR1 LNHNV, CDR2 YYDKDF (reference sequence). The CDR3 has 11 residues. Trimming cost V 3 bases and J 4 bases, with 4 bases left between them. In nucleotides, the CDR3 is TGTGCCACCAGCAGGGGGTACGAGCAGTACTTC. As protein: CATSRGYEQYF.

As regards this clonotype: Sequence at one end of the junction differs from germline and may be a read error. The chain recombines TRBV2 with TRBJ1-6; D possibly corresponds to TRBD1 (6 bases). The CDR3 runs to 15 residues. Per the germline V gene, CDR1 is SNHLY and CDR2 is FYNNEI. The CDR3 DNA follows: TGTGCCAGTTCCTTAGGGGGGGCTTATAATTCGCCCCTCCACTTT. Translating it yields CASSLGGAYNSPLHF.

The chain has TRBV29-1 and TRBJ1-1; TRBD1 matches 10 bases. From germline, CDR1 is SQVTM and CDR2 ANQGSEA. The length of the CDR3 is 13 residues. Germline trimming cut 8 bases from V and 2 bases from J; bases unmatched to any gene: 5. CDR3 protein: CSTRQGANTEAFF. As DNA, the CDR3 is TGCAGCACTCGACAGGGGGCAAACACTGAAGCTTTCTTT.

The chain has TRBV2 and TRBJ2-5, with D unclear. Germline assignment: CDR1 SNHLY and CDR2 FYNNEI. The CDR3 totals 14 residues. Trimming took off 7 bases at V and 5 bases at J, with 17 bases between the two ends. The CDR3 DNA sequence: TGTGCCAGCACTCCTGATATTTTGTCGGAGACCCAGTACTTC. This encodes CASTPDILSETQYF.

This clonotype was picked up many times. The rearrangement links TRBV7-9 to TRBJ2-7; D is ambiguous. Trimming removed 2 bases at V and 3 bases at J, with 5 bases between. CDR1 is SEHNR and CDR2 is FQNEAQ in the germline V gene (reference sequence). CDR3 length: 12 amino acids. This chain's CDR3 is CASSLQNYEQYF. The DNA for the CDR3 is TGTGCCAGCAGCTTACAGAACTACGAGCAGTACTTC.

The sample holds many counts of this clonotype. The chain combines TRBV30 with TRBJ1-1; D ambiguous. The CDR3 consists of 12 residues. V shed 7 bases and J shed 1 base, with 10 bases lying between them. Germline CDR1 and CDR2: GTSNPN and SVGIG (reference sequence). Written as DNA, the CDR3 is TGTGCCTTGCATCGGGGGAACACTGAAGCTTTCTTT. Translation gives CALHRGNTEAFF.

This clonotype was observed many times. The chain joins TRBV9 to TRBJ2-3; 8 bases match TRBD2. The V segment lost 0 bases and the J segment 3 bases; nucleotides outside the gene matches: 3. The CDR3 has 15 residues. Per the germline V gene, CDR1 is SGDLS and CDR2 is YYNGEE. CDR3 coding DNA: TGTGCCAGCAGCGTAGGACTAGCGACGACAGATACGCAGTATTTT. Translating it yields CASSVGLATTDTQYF.

The rearrangement joins TRBV7-8 to TRBJ1-5; D not certain. The CDR3 extends over 13 amino acids. The germline gives CDR1 SGHVS, CDR2 FQNEAQ. The V end lost 5 bases, the J end lost 13 bases, and 18 bases lay between the germline ends. Written as DNA, the CDR3 is TGTGCCAGCAGCCTGCGAACCCATCGGCCTCAGCATTTT. Its translation is CASSLRTHRPQHF.

This clonotype was counted ten times or more. V is TRBV10-2 and J is TRBJ1-2, with a weak D call TRBD1 (6 bases). The CDR3 is 15 amino acids. V was shortened by 1 base and J by 6 bases, with 15 bases between the two germline ends. The germline V gene encodes CDR1 WSHSY and CDR2 SAAADI. The CDR3 here is CASSEFIRAGDGYTF. CDR3 in DNA: TGCGCCAGCAGTGAGTTTATAAGGGCAGGGGATGGCTACACCTTC.

This clonotype appeared many times. The V gene is TRBV29-1, the J gene TRBJ2-3; D perhaps matches TRBD2 (7 bases). Trimming shortened V by 4 bases and J by 5 bases, and 22 bases separated the two germline ends. This CDR3 has 16 amino acids. Germline V gene lookup returns CDR1 SQVTM and CDR2 ANQGSEA. The CDR3 sequence: CSVAGGGSFAGDTQYF. The CDR3 DNA reads TGCAGCGTTGCCGGGGGCGGGAGCTTCGCGGGAGATACGCAGTATTTT.

This clonotype has ten or more counts. The chain recombines TRBV7-9 with TRBJ1-1; 12 nucleotides align to TRBD1. V gave up 4 bases and J gave up 0 bases; unmatched junction bases: 6. CDR1 SEHNR and CDR2 FQNEAQ come from the germline V gene (reference sequence). The CDR3 extends over 17 amino acids. CDR3 residues: CASSWTGTGGMNTEAFF. Written as DNA, the CDR3 is TGTGCCAGCAGCTGGACCGGGACAGGGGGCATGAACACTGAAGCTTTCTTT.

This sequence joins TRBV15 and TRBJ2-5; D remains unclear. This CDR3 comprises 11 residues. Germline V gene data show CDR1 as LNHNV and CDR2 as YYDKDF (reference sequence). V was clipped by 1 base and J by 4 bases, with 1 base between them. In DNA form, the CDR3 reads TGTGCCACCAGCAGAGCAGAGACCCAGTACTTC. Translation gives CATSRAETQYF.

This clonotype showed up just a few times. The chain carries TRBV6-1 and TRBJ2-2, with D possibly being TRBD1 or TRBD2 (5 bases each). The CDR3 is 15 amino acids. Germline loops: CDR1 MNHNS, CDR2 SASEGT. The germline V and J ends were trimmed by 6 bases and 6 bases, with 17 bases remaining between them. The CDR3 coding sequence is TGTGCCAGCAGCCCGAGGGGCCTTACACCCGGGGAGCTGTTTTTT. Amino acid sequence: CASSPRGLTPGELFF.

The chain joins TRBV20-1 to TRBJ2-7, with TRBD1 matching 8 bases. The CDR3 loop spans 14 amino acids. Per the germline V gene, CDR1 is DFQATT and CDR2 is SNEGSKA (reference sequence). V shed 0 bases and J 5 bases; nucleotides not matched to a gene: 6. The chain's CDR3 is CSARDGQGFHEQYF. The DNA of the CDR3 is TGCAGTGCTAGAGACGGACAGGGATTTCACGAGCAGTACTTC.

V usage is TRBV20-1 and J usage is TRBJ1-5, with a possible D match to TRBD1 (6 bases). Looked up from germline, CDR1 is DFQATT and CDR2 is SNEGSKA (reference sequence). Trimming pared 4 bases from V and 6 bases from J, leaving 10 bases between. The CDR3 extends over 12 amino acids. The CDR3 coding sequence is TGCAGTGCTACAGGAGGGGGTCAGCCCCAGCATTTT. It translates to CSATGGGQPQHF.

This chain connects TRBV5-4 to TRBJ1-6; no definite D call. Trimming took 2 bases from V and 2 from J, leaving 8 bases between them. Germline loops: CDR1 SGHNT, CDR2 YYREEE (reference sequence). There are 15 residues in the CDR3. The CDR3 bases are TGTGCCAGCAGCTTCGAGGGTACCTATAATTCACCCCTCCACTTT. It translates to CASSFEGTYNSPLHF. Based on the CDR3 plus reference TRBV5-4 and TRBJ1-6, the full variable domain is ETGVTQSPTHLIKTRGQQVTLRCSSQSGHNTVSWYQQALGQGPQFIFQYYREEENGRGNFPPRFSGLQFPNYSSELNVNALELDDSALYLCASSFEGTYNSPLHFGNGTRLTVT.

Many counts were recorded for this clonotype. This chain connects TRBV30 to TRBJ2-7, with a weak D call TRBD2 (5 bases). The V end was cut by 1 base, the J end by 4 bases, with 5 bases between. CDR3 length: 11 residues. Germline loops: CDR1 GTSNPN, CDR2 SVGIG (reference sequence). DNA of the CDR3: TGTGCCTGGAGTGGGAGGTACGAGCAGTACTTC. Its protein product is CAWSGRYEQYF.